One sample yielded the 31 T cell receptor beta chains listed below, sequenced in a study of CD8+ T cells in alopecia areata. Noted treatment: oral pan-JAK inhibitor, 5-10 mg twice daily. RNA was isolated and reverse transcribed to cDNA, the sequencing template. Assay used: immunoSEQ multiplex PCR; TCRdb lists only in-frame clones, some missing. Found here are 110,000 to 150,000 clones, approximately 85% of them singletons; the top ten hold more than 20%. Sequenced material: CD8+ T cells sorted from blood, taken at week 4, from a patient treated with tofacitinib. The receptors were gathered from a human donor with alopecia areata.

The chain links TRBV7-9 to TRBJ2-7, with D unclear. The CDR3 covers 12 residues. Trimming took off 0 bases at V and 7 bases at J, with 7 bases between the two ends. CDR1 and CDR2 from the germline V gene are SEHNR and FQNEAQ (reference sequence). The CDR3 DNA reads TGTGCCAGCAGCTTAGCATTGGCAGAGCAGTACTTC. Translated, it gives CASSLALAEQYF. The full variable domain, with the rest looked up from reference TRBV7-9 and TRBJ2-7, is DTGVSQNPRHKITKRGQNVTFRCDPISEHNRLYWYRQTLGQGPEFLTYFQNEAQLEKSRLLSDRFSAERPKGSFSTLEIQRTEQGDSAMYLCASSLALAEQYFGPGTRLTVT.

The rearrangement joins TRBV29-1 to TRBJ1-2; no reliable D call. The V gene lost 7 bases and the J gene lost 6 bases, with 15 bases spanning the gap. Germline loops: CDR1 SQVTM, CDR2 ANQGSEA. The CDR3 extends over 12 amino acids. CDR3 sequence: CSAFLVVDGYTF. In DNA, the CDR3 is TGCAGCGCCTTCTTAGTCGTGGATGGCTACACCTTC.

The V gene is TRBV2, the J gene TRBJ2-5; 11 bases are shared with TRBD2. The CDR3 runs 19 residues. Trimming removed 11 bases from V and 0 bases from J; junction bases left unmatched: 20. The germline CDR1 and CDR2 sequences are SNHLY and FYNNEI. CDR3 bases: TGTGCCTCTCAAAGCCCCTCTAGCGGGGGGCATACAAACCAAGAGACCCAGTACTTC. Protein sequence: CASQSPSSGGHTNQETQYF.

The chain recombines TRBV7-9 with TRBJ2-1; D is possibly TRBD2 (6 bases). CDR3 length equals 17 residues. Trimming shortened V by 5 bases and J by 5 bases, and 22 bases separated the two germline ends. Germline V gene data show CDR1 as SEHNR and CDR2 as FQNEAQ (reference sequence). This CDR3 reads CASSPPPGRRRDNEQFF. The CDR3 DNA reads TGTGCCAGCAGCCCCCCACCGGGGAGGCGAAGGGACAATGAGCAGTTCTTC.

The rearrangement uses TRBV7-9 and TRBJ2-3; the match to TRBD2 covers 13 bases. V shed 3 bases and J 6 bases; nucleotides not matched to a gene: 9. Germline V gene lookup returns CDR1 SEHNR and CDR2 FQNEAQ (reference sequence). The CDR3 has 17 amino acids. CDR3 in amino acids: CASSFPGLAGLMDTQYF. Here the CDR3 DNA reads TGTGCCAGCAGCTTCCCGGGACTAGCGGGGTTGATGGATACGCAGTATTTT.

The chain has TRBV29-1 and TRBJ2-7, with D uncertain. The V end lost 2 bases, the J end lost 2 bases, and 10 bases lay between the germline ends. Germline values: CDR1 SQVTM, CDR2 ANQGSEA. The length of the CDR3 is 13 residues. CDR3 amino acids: CSVELSEPYEQYF. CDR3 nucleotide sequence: TGCAGCGTTGAACTGTCCGAGCCCTACGAGCAGTACTTC.

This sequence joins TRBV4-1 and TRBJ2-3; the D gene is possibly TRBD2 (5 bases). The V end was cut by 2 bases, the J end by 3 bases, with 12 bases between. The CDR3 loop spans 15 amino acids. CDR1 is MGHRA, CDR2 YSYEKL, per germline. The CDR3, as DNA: TGCGCCAGCAGCCAAATCGGAGGATCGACAGATACGCAGTATTTT. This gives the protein CASSQIGGSTDTQYF.

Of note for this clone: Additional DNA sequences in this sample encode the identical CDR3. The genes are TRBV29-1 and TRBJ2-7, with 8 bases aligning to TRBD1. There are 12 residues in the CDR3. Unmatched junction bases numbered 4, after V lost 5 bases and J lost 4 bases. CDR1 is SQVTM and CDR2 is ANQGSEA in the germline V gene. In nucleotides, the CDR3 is TGCAGCGTTCGCGGACAGGGTTACGAGCAGTACTTC. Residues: CSVRGQGYEQYF.

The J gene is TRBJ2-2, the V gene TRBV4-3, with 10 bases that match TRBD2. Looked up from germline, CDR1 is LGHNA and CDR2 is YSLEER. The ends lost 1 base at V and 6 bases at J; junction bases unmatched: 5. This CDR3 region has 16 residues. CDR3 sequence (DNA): TGCGCCAGCAGCCAAGGGCGGACTAGCGGTCCCGGGGAGCTGTTTTTT. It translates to CASSQGRTSGPGELFF.

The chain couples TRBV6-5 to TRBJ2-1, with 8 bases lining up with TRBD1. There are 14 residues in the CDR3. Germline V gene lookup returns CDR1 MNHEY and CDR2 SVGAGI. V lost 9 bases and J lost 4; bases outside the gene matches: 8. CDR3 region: CASRRDRPYNEQFF. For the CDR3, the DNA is TGTGCCAGTCGGCGGGACAGGCCTTACAATGAGCAGTTCTTC.

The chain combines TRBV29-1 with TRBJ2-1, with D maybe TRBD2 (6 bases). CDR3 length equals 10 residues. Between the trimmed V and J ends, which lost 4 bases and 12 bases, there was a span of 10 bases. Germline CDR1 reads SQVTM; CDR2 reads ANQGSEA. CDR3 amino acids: CSVGRDSQFF. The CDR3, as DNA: TGCAGCGTTGGACGGGACTCGCAGTTCTTC.

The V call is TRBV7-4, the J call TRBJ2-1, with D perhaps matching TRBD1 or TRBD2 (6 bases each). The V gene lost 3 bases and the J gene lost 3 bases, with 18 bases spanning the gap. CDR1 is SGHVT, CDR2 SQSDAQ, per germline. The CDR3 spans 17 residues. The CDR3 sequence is CASSFGAGGSIYNEQFF. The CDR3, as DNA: TGTGCCAGCAGCTTCGGGGCCGGGGGCTCGATCTACAATGAGCAGTTCTTC. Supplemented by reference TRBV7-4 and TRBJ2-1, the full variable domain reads GAGVSQSPRYKVAKRGRDVALRCDSISGHVTLYWYRQTLGQGSEVLTYSQSDAQRDKSGRPSGRFSAERPERSVSTLKIQRTEQGDSAVYLCASSFGAGGSIYNEQFFGPGTRLTVL.

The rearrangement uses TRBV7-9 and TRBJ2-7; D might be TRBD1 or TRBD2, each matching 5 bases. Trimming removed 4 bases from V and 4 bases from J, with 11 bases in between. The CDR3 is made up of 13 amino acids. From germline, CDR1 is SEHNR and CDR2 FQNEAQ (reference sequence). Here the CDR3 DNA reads TGTGCCAGCAGCTCGCAAGAGGGGTACGAGCAGTACTTC. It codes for CASSSQEGYEQYF.

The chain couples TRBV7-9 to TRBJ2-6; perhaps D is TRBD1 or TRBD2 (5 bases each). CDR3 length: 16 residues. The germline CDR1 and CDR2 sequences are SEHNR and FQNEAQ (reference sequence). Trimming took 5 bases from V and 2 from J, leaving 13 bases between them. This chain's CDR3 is CASSPGTLAGANVLTF. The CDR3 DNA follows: TGTGCCAGCAGCCCAGGGACGTTAGCTGGGGCCAACGTCCTGACTTTC.

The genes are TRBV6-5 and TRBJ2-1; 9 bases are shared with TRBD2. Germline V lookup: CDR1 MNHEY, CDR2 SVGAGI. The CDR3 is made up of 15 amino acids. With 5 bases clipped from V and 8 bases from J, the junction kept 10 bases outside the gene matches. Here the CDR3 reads CASSPLAGGRDEQFF. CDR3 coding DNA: TGTGCCAGCAGTCCACTTGCGGGGGGGAGGGATGAGCAGTTCTTC.

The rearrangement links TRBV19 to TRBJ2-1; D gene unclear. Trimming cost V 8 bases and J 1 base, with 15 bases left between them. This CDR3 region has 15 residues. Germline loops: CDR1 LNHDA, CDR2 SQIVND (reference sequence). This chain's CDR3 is CASQILDGSYNEQFF. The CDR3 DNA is TGTGCCAGTCAGATTTTAGACGGTTCCTACAATGAGCAGTTCTTC.

For the CDR3, the DNA is TGTGCCAGCAGCTTATTGAGCTCCTACAATGAGCAGTTCTTC. Translation gives CASSLLSSYNEQFF. This sequence joins TRBV7-2 and TRBJ2-1; D is unclear. The germline gives CDR1 SGHTA, CDR2 FQGNSA. Deletions cut 2 bases from V and 0 bases from J, with 5 bases between. The CDR3 runs to 14 residues. Supplemented by reference TRBV7-2 and TRBJ2-1, the full variable domain reads GAGVSQSPSNKVTEKGKDVELRCDPISGHTALYWYRQSLGQGLEFLIYFQGNSAPDKSGLPSDRFSAERTGGSVSTLTIQRTQQEDSAVYLCASSLLSSYNEQFFGPGTRLTVL.

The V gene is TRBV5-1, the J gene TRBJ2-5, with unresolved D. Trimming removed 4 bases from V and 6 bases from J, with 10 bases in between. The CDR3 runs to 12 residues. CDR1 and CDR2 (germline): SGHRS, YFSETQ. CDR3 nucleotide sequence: TGCGCCAGCAGCACCGACCGGAAGACCCAGTACTTC. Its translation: CASSTDRKTQYF. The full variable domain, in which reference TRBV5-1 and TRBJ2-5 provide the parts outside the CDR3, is KAGVTQTPRYLIKTRGQQVTLSCSPISGHRSVSWYQQTPGQGLQFLFEYFSETQRNKGNFPGRFSGRQFSNSRSEMNVSTLELGDSALYLCASSTDRKTQYFGPGTRLLVL.

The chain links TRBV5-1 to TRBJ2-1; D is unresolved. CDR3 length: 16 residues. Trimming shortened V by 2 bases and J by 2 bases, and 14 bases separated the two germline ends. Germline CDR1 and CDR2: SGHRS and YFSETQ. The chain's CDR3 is CASSFGWQEAYNEQFF. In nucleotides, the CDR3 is TGCGCCAGCAGCTTTGGGTGGCAGGAAGCCTACAATGAGCAGTTCTTC.

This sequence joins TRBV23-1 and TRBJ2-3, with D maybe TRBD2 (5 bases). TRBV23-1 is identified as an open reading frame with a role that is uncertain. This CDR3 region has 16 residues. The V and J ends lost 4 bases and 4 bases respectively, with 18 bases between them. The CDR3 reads CASSPSGSSTSDTQYF. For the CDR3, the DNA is TGCGCCAGCAGTCCCTCGGGGAGCTCGACCTCAGATACGCAGTATTTT.

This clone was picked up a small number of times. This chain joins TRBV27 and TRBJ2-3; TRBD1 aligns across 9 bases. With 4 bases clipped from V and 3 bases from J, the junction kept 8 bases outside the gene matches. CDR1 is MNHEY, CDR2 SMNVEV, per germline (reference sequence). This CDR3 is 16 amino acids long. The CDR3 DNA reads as TGTGCCAGCAGTTCCCGGGACAGGGTACAAACAGATACGCAGTATTTT. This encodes CASSSRDRVQTDTQYF.

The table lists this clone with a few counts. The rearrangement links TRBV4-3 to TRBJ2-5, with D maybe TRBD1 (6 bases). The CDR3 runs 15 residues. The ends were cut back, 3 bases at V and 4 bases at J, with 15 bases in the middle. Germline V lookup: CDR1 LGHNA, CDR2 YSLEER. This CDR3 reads CASSHGRGDSETQYF. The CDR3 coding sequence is TGCGCCAGCAGCCATGGCAGGGGAGATTCAGAGACCCAGTACTTC.

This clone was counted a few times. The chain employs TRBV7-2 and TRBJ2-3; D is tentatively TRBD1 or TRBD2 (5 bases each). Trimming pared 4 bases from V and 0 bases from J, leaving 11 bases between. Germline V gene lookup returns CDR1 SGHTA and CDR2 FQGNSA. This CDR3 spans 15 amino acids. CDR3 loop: CASSWIGASTDTQYF. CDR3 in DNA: TGTGCCAGCAGCTGGATCGGGGCGAGCACAGATACGCAGTATTTT.

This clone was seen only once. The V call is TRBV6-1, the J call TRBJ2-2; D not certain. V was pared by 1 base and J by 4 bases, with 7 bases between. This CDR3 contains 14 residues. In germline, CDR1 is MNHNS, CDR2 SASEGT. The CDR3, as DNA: TGTGCCAGCAGTGAAGATCAAATCACCGGGGAGCTGTTTTTT. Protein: CASSEDQITGELFF.

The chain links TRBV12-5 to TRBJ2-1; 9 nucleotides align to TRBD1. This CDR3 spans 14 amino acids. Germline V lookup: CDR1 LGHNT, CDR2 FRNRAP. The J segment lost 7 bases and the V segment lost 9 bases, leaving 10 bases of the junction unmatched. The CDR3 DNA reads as TGTGCTAGCTCGACCGGGACAGGGTATAATGAGCAGTTCTTC. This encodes CASSTGTGYNEQFF.

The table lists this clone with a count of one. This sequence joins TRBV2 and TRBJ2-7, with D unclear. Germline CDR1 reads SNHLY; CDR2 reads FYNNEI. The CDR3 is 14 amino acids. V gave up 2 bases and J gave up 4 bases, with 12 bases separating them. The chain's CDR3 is CASSELAEGYEQYF. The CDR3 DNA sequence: TGTGCCAGCAGTGAATTGGCGGAAGGGTACGAGCAGTACTTC.

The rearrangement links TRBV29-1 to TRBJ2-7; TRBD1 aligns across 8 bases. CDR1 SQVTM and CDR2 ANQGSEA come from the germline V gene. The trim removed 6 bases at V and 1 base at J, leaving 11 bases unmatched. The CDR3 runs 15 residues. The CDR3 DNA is TGCAGCGTAGGACCGAGGACAGGGATATCCTACGAGCAGTACTTC. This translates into CSVGPRTGISYEQYF.

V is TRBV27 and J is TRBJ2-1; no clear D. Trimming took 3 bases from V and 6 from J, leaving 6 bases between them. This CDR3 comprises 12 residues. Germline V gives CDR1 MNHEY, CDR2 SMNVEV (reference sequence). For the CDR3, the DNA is TGTGCCAGCAGTTTCTGGGGCAATGAGCAGTTCTTC. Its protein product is CASSFWGNEQFF.

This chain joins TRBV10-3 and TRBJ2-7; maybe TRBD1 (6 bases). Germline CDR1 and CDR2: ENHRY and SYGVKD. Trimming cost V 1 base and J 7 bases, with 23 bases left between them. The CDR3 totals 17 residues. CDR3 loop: CAISEFYSGVNMGEQYF. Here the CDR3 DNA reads TGTGCCATCAGTGAGTTCTACTCAGGGGTTAATATGGGGGAGCAGTACTTC.

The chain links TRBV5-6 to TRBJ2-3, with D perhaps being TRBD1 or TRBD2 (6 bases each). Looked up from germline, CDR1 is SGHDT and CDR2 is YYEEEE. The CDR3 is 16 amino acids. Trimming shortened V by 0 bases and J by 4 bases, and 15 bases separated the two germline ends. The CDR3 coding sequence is TGTGCCAGCAGCTTGGCTCGGGGGCGGTATGCAGATACGCAGTATTTT. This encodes CASSLARGRYADTQYF.

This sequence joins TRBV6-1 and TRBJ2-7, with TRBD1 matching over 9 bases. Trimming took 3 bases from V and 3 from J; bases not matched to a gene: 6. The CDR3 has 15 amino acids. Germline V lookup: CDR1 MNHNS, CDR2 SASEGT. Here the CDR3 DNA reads TGTGCCAGCAGTGAGGGGACAGGGTATTTCTACGAGCAGTACTTC. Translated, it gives CASSEGTGYFYEQYF.